This TCR beta chain was retrieved from a study of CD8 T cells in ankylosing spondylitis. Findings and limits, study-wide: Disease-linked clones had a CD8+ phenotype and relatively low frequency in peripheral blood. Disease-linked clones reportedly concentrated significantly in matched ankylosing spondylitis synovial fluid. A motif of roughly 8 highly homologous TCR beta variants was seen as apparently characteristic of ankylosing spondylitis blood.

To note about this clonotype: Its antigen is undetermined.

Germline assignment: CDR1 MDHEN and CDR2 SYDVKM. This CDR3 contains 14 residues. The V end was cut by 5 bases, the J end by 7 bases, with 15 bases between. Quantitative 5'-RACE was performed with molecular barcodes, and it yielded the TCR beta libraries. TCRdb re-called the 5' RACE reads through MiXCR, storing one row per CDR3 protein. The table has under 550,000 distinct CDR3 sequences, around 26% seen once. Specimen: blood, either unsorted or a sorted T cell fraction (not recorded which). The receptor comes from a male donor with ankylosing spondylitis. The chain is built from TRBV28 and TRBJ2-4, with a weak D call TRBD1 (5 bases). The CDR3 coding sequence is TGTGCCAGCAGTCAAAGGCAGGGAAGTAACATTCAGTACTTC. The encoded protein is CASSQRQGSNIQYF.